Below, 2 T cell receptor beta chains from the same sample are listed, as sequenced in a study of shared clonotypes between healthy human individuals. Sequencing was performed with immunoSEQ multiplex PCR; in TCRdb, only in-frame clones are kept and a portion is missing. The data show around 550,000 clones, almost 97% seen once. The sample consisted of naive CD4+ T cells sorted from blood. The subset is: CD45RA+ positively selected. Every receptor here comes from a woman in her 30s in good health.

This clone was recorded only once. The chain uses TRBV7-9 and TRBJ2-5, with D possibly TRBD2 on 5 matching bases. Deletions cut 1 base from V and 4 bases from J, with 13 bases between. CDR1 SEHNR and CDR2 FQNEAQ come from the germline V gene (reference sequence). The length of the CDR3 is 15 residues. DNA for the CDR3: TGTGCCAGCAGCTTAGAAGGGTTAGGGAGAGAGACCCAGTACTTC. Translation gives CASSLEGLGRETQYF. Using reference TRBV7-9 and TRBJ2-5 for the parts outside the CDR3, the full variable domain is DTGVSQNPRHKITKRGQNVTFRCDPISEHNRLYWYRQTLGQGPEFLTYFQNEAQLEKSRLLSDRFSAERPKGSFSTLEIQRTEQGDSAMYLCASSLEGLGRETQYFGPGTRLLVL.

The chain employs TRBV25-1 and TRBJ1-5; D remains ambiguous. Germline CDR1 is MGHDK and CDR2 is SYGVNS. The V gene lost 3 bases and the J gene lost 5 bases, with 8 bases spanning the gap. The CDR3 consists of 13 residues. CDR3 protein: CASSDSAYQPQHF. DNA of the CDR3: TGTGCCAGCAGTGATTCCGCGTATCAGCCCCAGCATTTT.